This TCR beta chain was sequenced for a study of blood T cell repertoires in COVID-19. Overall study: T cells, B-cell-depleted T cells, or PBMCs provided the cDNA or gDNA that served as material.

Study processing details: Amplification of reference gene primers provided the estimated nucleated cell counts. Generated by immunoSEQ multiplex PCR, the TCRdb table keeps only in-frame clones and is missing some. V and J calls and clone size are as listed in that table; D and trimming were resolved from the DNA. The data hold roughly 250,000 clones, with about 80% observed a single time. Germline V lookup: CDR1 ENHRY, CDR2 SYGVKD. This CDR3 is built from 14 residues. After removal of 6 bases from V and 4 bases from J, the junction contained 8 bases not matched to a gene. This clone was seen only once.

Material: peripheral blood. The V call is TRBV10-3, the J call TRBJ2-7, with 8 bases identical to TRBD1. The sequence was collected from a woman over 75 with active or convalescent COVID-19. The chain's CDR3 is CAIRSGTGLYEQYF. The CDR3 nucleotides are TGTGCCATCAGATCCGGGACAGGTCTTTACGAGCAGTACTTC.